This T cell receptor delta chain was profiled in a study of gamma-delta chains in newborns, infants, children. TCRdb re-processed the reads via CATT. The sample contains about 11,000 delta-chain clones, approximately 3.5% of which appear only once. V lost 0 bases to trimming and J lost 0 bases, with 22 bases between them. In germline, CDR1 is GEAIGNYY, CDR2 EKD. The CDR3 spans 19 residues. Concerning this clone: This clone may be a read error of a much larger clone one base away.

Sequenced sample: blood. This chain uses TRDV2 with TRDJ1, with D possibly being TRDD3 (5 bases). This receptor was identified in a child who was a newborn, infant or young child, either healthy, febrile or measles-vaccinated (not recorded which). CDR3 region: CACDTVGWNFEGDTDKLIF. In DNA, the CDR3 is TGTGCCTGTGACACCGTGGGCTGGAACTTCGAGGGGGACACCGATAAACTCATCTTT.